One T cell receptor (beta chain) is described in this entry. The antigen it binds to is not known. No base quality values were provided; no much bigger clone lies one nucleotide off. Profiling of TCR beta VDJ combinations and CDR3 sequences used genomic DNA as the template. TCR repertoire sequencing was run on an Illumina HiSeq 2000. The paper's processing steps were these. Repertoire assessment relied on Simpson's diversity index, CDR3 size and DJ length profiles, and TRBV/TRBJ rearrangement plots. Whichever DNA sequence was most abundant in the deep sequencing data was defined as the immunodominant clone. CDR3 amino acid sequences were checked for sharing across subjects and were also compared against the VDJdb database and published repertoires. The raw public data were reprocessed by TCRdb itself: fastp quality trimming at Q25, MiXCR clonotype calling, in-frame beta chains only. Rows are combined by CDR3 protein, so each entry shows the most common genes and DNA. The V and J calls here are based on TCRdb, not the publication. For this sample there are under 250,000 distinct CDR3 sequences; 65% appear just once. The ten biggest clones cover roughly 64% of the sample.

The CDR3 goes from the cysteine to the phenylalanine over 13 residues. CDR3 DNA is the only sequence kept; it has 39 bases, read in frame from the first base. According to the germline V gene, CDR1 reads KGHDR and CDR2 reads SFDVKD. V gives up 3 bases and J gives up 4 bases, and the segment between their germline ends measures 8 bases. Flow cytometry had shown CD8+CD57+ cell expansion in the patients selected for sequencing. Every patient had a diagnosis of severe acquired aplastic anemia based on International Study of Aplastic Anemia and Agranulocytosis and Camitta criteria. At the time blood was sampled, none of the patients had received any therapy. The study deep-sequenced TCR repertoires of sorted CD4+ and CD8+ blood T cells from severe aplastic anemia patients and healthy subjects. Patients were enrolled under clinicaltrials.gov protocols 00001620, 01623167, 00001397, 00071045, 00081523 and 00961064 in the USA. Ficoll-Paque density gradient centrifugation was used to isolate peripheral blood mononuclear cells. Before DNA extraction, CD4+ and CD8+ T cells were sorted with FACS or magnetic beads.

The data stem from a study of CD8+CD57+ T cells in acquired aplastic anemia (dated by TCRdb to the late 2010s). Regarding the research as a whole: A mean of approximately 3 ug of DNA, ranging from roughly 0.2 to 27.4 ug, was extracted from sorted CD4+ and CD8+ cells. CD8+CD57+ expansion was defined as a frequency above the mean frequency observed in healthy subjects.

Points the paper makes about the study in general: Patients and healthy controls showed no significant difference in CD8+ Simpson's diversity (P=0.060). Although roughly 30 CD8+ CDR3 sequences were shared by patients and controls, these sequences appeared highly expressed in patients and within the immunodominant clones of patients.

The specimen was sorted CD4+, CD8+, or CD8+CD57+ T cells (not recorded which) from PBMCs. This clonotype was sampled from a human donor with aplastic anemia. This chain is built from TRBV24-1 and TRBJ2-5; no confident D gene assignment can be made. The CDR3 in this case is CATSDPPVETQYF. The sequenced DNA: TGTGCCACCAGTGATCCCCCGGTAGAGACCCAGTACTTC.